This T cell receptor (beta chain) was sequenced in a study of blood T cell repertoires in COVID-19. Overall study context: Acute and convalescent COVID-19 specimens originated in the United States, Italy and Spain. In each case, the material was cDNA or gDNA derived from T cells, B-cell-depleted T cells, or PBMCs.

In the source study's methods: Reference gene primer amplification gave nucleated cell count estimates. Generated by immunoSEQ multiplex PCR, the TCRdb table keeps only in-frame clones and is missing some. V, J and clone size reflect that table, while D and trimming were determined from the DNA. This table has 200,000 to 300,000 clones, around 80% appearing once. The J segment lost 1 base and the V segment lost 0 bases, leaving 3 bases of the junction unmatched. CDR1 and CDR2 (germline): MNHEY, SMNVEV (reference sequence). The CDR3 loop spans 16 amino acids. Source material: peripheral blood. The V and J genes are TRBV27 and TRBJ2-4, with 7 bases that match TRBD2. The TCR sequence derives from a woman aged 18-35 years with acute or convalescent COVID-19. This CDR3 reads CASSLSLGGAKNIQYF. CDR3 bases: TGTGCCAGCAGTTTATCGCTGGGGGGGGCCAAAAACATTCAGTACTTC.